Listed below are T cell receptor beta chains from one sample, sequenced in a study of CD8 T cells in ankylosing spondylitis. TCRdb redid the calling of the 5' RACE reads with MiXCR, one entry per CDR3 protein. This sample has about 420,000 distinct CDR3 sequences; 20% to 25% occur once, and the top ten carry around 16%. The sequenced sample consisted of blood, either unsorted or a sorted T cell fraction (not recorded which). The receptors originated from a male donor with ankylosing spondylitis. CDR3s leave out the opening cysteine and the closing phenylalanine or tryptophan. Fields, in order: D gene, J gene, V gene, CDR3 protein. The D gene is left open where the match is weak.

>.|TRBJ2-5|TRBV29-1
SVDVRQETQY
>.|TRBJ2-1|TRBV7-7
ASSLRPGTPYNEQF
>TRBD2|TRBJ2-2|TRBV5-1
ASSLIVAGDGELF
>TRBD1|TRBJ1-5|TRBV7-2
ASSSPDRGQPQH
>.|TRBJ2-1|TRBV6-1
ASQARSSYNEQF
>.|TRBJ1-2|TRBV20-1
SASDRRLGYT
>TRBD1|TRBJ2-1|TRBV12-3/TRBV12-4
ASSLGGTGAGEQF
>.|TRBJ2-7|TRBV9
ASSVSGNYEQY
>.|TRBJ2-5|TRBV5-1
ASSLQSEEETQY
>.|TRBJ2-2|TRBV19
ASSTWHGTGELF
>.|TRBJ1-1|TRBV6-5
ASSYSAQDGMNTEAF
>TRBD2|TRBJ2-5|TRBV5-1
ASSPRTSGTGETQY
>.|TRBJ1-4|TRBV20-1
SALPGPYNEKLF
>.|TRBJ2-1|TRBV6-5
ASRAGYLEQF
>.|TRBJ2-7|TRBV7-9
ASSLVRRGYEQY
>.|TRBJ2-1|TRBV4-3
ASSLNPQPYDEQF
>.|TRBJ1-5|TRBV28
ASSLTGWDQPQH
>.|TRBJ1-1|TRBV3-1
ASGILTTGNTEAF
>.|TRBJ1-1|TRBV6-1
ASKKVQLNTEAF
>TRBD1|TRBJ2-7|TRBV5-6
ASSLRDSAYEQY
>.|TRBJ2-3|TRBV7-2
ASSLEAIPTDTQY
>.|TRBJ2-6|TRBV6-2/TRBV6-3
ASTGSGANVLT
>TRBD2|TRBJ2-5|TRBV28
ASSSDPGGGMNQETQY
>.|TRBJ1-5|TRBV6-1
ASSELSGYSNQPQH
>TRBD2|TRBJ2-1|TRBV29-1
SVLLAGASSYNEQF
>.|TRBJ1-3|TRBV18
ASSPLSGPSSGNTIY
>.|TRBJ2-6|TRBV4-3
ASSQIRDNSGANVLT
>.|TRBJ1-5|TRBV20-1
SAGGVANQPQH
>TRBD1|TRBJ2-4|TRBV19
ASSIRDRGAAGRNIQY
>.|TRBJ1-1|TRBV12-3/TRBV12-4
ASSLALGQKNTEAF
>TRBD1|TRBJ2-3|TRBV10-3
AIKRTGPTDTQY
>TRBD2|TRBJ2-6|TRBV10-3
AIRTSSSGANVLT
>TRBD2|TRBJ2-1|TRBV7-9
ASLFSGNNEQF
>TRBD2|TRBJ2-1|TRBV28
ASGLAGREQF
>.|TRBJ1-1|TRBV7-2
ASSPRRGGEAF
>.|TRBJ2-2|TRBV24-1
ATSAQTNTGELF
>.|TRBJ1-6|TRBV19
ASSIGDRYRDSPLH
>.|TRBJ1-6|TRBV7-8
ASSLIGGRSNSPLH
>TRBD2|TRBJ2-3|TRBV20-1
SATLAGVDTQY
>TRBD1|TRBJ1-5|TRBV29-1
SVKTGGDQPQH
>TRBD1|TRBJ1-4|TRBV28
ASTVAGTGDEKLF
>.|TRBJ2-1|TRBV25-1
ASSESSSYNEQF
>.|TRBJ2-1|TRBV4-1
ASSHYGLSSYNEQF
>TRBD2|TRBJ2-3|TRBV7-3
ASSSGTSGSTQY
>TRBD2|TRBJ2-1|TRBV12-3/TRBV12-4
ASSPHTGTSGYNEQF
>.|TRBJ2-1|TRBV6-5
ASSYLQEGNEQF
>.|TRBJ2-4|TRBV5-1
ASSLGDTVPNIQY
>.|TRBJ1-1|TRBV3-1
ASSQDYGRYYTEAF
>TRBD2|TRBJ2-7|TRBV4-1
ASSQDRGGTPYEQY
>.|TRBJ1-2|TRBV4-2
ASSQDHGAVGYT
>TRBD2|TRBJ2-7|TRBV20-1
SAREGLAGSYEQY
>TRBD2|TRBJ2-1|TRBV7-8
ASSVTGGVYNEQF
>.|TRBJ1-5|TRBV28
ASLRDNNQPQH
>.|TRBJ2-1|TRBV29-1
SVGASRSYNEQF